This T cell receptor beta chain originates from a study of T-cell reconstitution after alpha-beta-depleted transplantation in children. Study-wide points: Reports say that about two months after transplant, the alpha-beta T cells came out of several hundred graft clones that had expanded. Some patients owed their high day-60 TCRbeta diversity to surviving recipient T cells and thymic progenitors. T-cell counts and diversity at one year following transplant were attributed mainly to newly produced T cells.

A note on this clonotype: Its antigen is as yet unknown.

From germline, CDR1 is SGHVS and CDR2 FQNEAQ. Trimming removed 4 bases from V and 1 base from J, with 21 bases in between. The CDR3 is made up of 18 amino acids. Preparing the TCRbeta library involved the use of unique molecular identifiers. One entry per CDR3 protein results from TCRdb running MiXCR on the PCR reads. This table holds about 460,000 distinct CDR3 sequences, about an eighth found once. The V call is TRBV7-8, the J call TRBJ2-3; a possible D gene is TRBD1 (5 bases). The material was PBMCs, mostly from graft donor cells, obtained 180 days after TCRalphabeta/CD19-depleted stem cell transplant. This sequence originates from a female patient aged 2 to 10 who had a stem cell transplant for aplastic anemia, so the T cells may come from the graft donor. The CDR3 sequence is CASSSGRVHGFGTDTQYF. The CDR3, as DNA: TGTGCCAGCAGCTCTGGCAGGGTTCATGGTTTCGGCACAGATACGCAGTATTTT.